This T cell receptor (beta chain) was captured in a study of cytomegalovirus exposure and HLA in healthy donors (dated by TCRdb to about 2017). Regarding the research as a whole: In an earlier analysis of approximately 500 of the donors, approximately 260 Gb of sequence data and approximately 100 million unique TCR beta sequences from 180 million or so T cells were reported. An early release covering about 600 HLA-typed donors comprised 300 to 350 gigabases of sequencing data and about 90 million unique TCR sequences. Of the approximately 400 genotyped donors, 65% to 90% were placed in the genetic ancestry cluster associated with self-reported Caucasian donors. The study aimed to test whether signatures of past pathogen exposure could be identified by cataloging public T cell receptors. The study profiled the T cell repertoires of 500 to 800 subjects by immunosequencing and related them to cytomegalovirus serostatus. In addition to the first cohort of approximately 650 subjects, a separate validation cohort of 130 or so different subjects was used. The study combined high-throughput TCR immunosequencing, statistical association of individual TCRs with disease status, and machine learning to predict cytomegalovirus infection status. A later analysis re-examined previously published TCR beta repertoires from over 500 donors and added high-resolution HLA genotyping to investigate patterns of TCR occurrence. In the later analysis, no new phenotypic data were used to find candidate immune exposures; instead, reliance was placed on TCR beta sequences and their occurrence across donors. In an earlier analysis of a few hundred of the donors, high-throughput TCR beta sequencing was used to judge whether each TCR beta V gene segment behaved as functional or pseudogenic. Donor age, sex, ethnicity and CMV serostatus were compiled together with the repertoire data. In a later genetic analysis, genome-wide SNP genotypes for about 55% of the roughly 700 donors were used, and that subset was treated as a discovery cohort. All discovery cohort repertoires had been generated using a single sequencing platform. HLA typing included class I and class II loci at four-digit resolution. Typing coverage differed by locus: A, B, C, DRB1 and DQB1 were typed in roughly 620-630 donors, DQA1 in about 550, DPA1 in 600 to 610, and DPB1 in 400 to 490. Because of strong linkage in the cohort, four to six DR-DQ haplotypes were treated as single units for association and clustering. On average, 235,054 unique TCR beta nucleotide sequences were sequenced per donor among some 430 genotyped donors of the cohort, with about 19% of those sequences being non-productive. Study-wide conclusions, independent of this receptor: Compared with equally common non-associated chains, HLA-associated TCR beta chains in a later analysis were more clonally expanded and had lower generation probabilities. Roughly uniform sequencing depth across donors was assumed in presence/absence analyses, although this assumption may not hold. Strong co-occurrence of HLA alleles, especially DR and DQ, made assigning TCR associations to individual alleles difficult. In the study, approximately 160 TCR beta chains were listed as associated with cytomegalovirus. The 87-base-pair reads could not distinguish some IMGT-functional V segments, including TRBV6-2 and TRBV6-3, so those segments were excluded. A cluster of highly shared sequence variants was judged likely to represent a technical artifact of the sequencing pipeline. Correlated functional status among segregating V segments might be attributable to linkage disequilibrium, but an unknown experimental factor could not be ruled out. A later genetic analysis associated a missense DCLRE1C variant with V-gene and J-gene trimming of TCR beta chains, and an independent cohort replicated the association. Most TCR sequences were observed very rarely across donors, whereas some public TCRs were present in many individuals. In a later analysis, around 15,000 TCR beta sequences were associated with specific HLA alleles at a false discovery rate of 0.05. CMV serostatus was the only immune exposure information available for the cohort. In a later analysis, most CMV-associated TCR beta chains were found to appear HLA-restricted, with HLA associations seemingly driven largely by CMV exposure. In a later analysis, the rate of TCR association differed among HLA loci, with DRB1 alleles having the most associated TCRs and HLA-C alleles having the fewest. Because counts were too low, roughly 16 rarely observed V segments, including chromosome 9 orphons, were excluded from the earlier analysis of around 590 of the donors. According to a later genetic analysis, donors in an Asian-associated ancestry cluster had fewer N-insertions in productive TCRs than the approximately 630-donor mean. In an earlier analysis of 450 to 750 of the donors, most TCR beta V segments appeared in productive rearrangements about 90% or about 30% of the time, broadly matching IMGT annotations. The classifier was reported to diagnose cytomegalovirus status with high specificity and sensitivity in both the original cohort and the validation cohort. A further reported finding was that TCR beta sequences accurately predicted the HLA-A and HLA-B alleles for most subjects in the first cohort. According to a later analysis, parvovirus B19, influenza, CMV and Epstein-Barr virus appeared linked to several top co-occurrence clusters. The authors suggested that the approach could potentially be generalized to other disease states and immunological phenotypes. A few of the identified cytomegalovirus-associated TCR beta chains were confirmed in vitro to be specific for cytomegalovirus antigens. The cohort was sequenced for TCR beta chains only, and without alpha or paired-chain data the features that could be detected were limited. HLA typing was unavailable for some donors at each locus, so association tests used only the typed subset.

The library relied on the immunoSEQ multiplex PCR assay. A mixture of 60 forward primers for TCR Vbeta segments and 13 reverse primers for TCR Jbeta segments was used in the multiplex PCR. The CDR3 region of rearranged TCR beta genes was amplified from genomic DNA by a multiplex PCR assay. The amplified TCR beta libraries were sequenced on the Illumina HiSeq System as 87-base-pair reads. The paper's processing steps were these. In a later analysis, roughly 80 million unique TCR beta chains were counted across the roughly 610 repertoires, and approximately 11 million of these chains were shared by at least two donors. To remove PCR and sequencing errors, raw reads were error-corrected and collapsed into unique sequences using a nearest-neighbor algorithm that merged closely related sequences. To assign V, D and J gene segments, CDR3 sequences were aligned to IMGT reference sequences. For a sequence to be retained, a match of at least six nucleotides to both a V gene segment and a J gene segment was required. Rearrangements were called productive when the CDR3 lacked stop codons and stayed in frame with V and J; all others were non-productive. Following IMGT convention, CDR3 was defined as the stretch from the second conserved V-encoded cysteine to the conserved J-encoded phenylalanine. The earlier analysis of 500 to 600 of the donors excluded sequences that lacked an unambiguous match to a single V gene segment. In an earlier analysis of 500 to 750 of the donors, V segments were called functional above 56.7% productive rearrangements and were called segregating when the between-donor standard deviation exceeded 5%. A statistical classification framework was built for diagnosing cytomegalovirus status from the catalog of TCR beta chain sequences. A later analysis assigned V and J genes by comparing TCR nucleotide sequences with IMGT/GENE-DB human TR gene sequences. A later analysis assigned CDR3 sequences and most-parsimonious VDJ recombination scenarios with the TCRdist pipeline. In a later analysis, each TCR beta chain was defined by its CDR3 amino acid sequence together with its V-gene family, and reads lacking a unique V-gene family were excluded. To address suspected cross-contamination and a sequencing artifact, a later analysis removed 592 highly shared, low-generation-probability nucleotide sequences. In a later analysis, a clonal expansion index for each public chain was calculated from normalized within-repertoire ranks of inferred template counts. A later analysis computed generation probabilities with a VDJ recombination model fitted to out-of-frame rearrangements, and checked the results against IGoR. In a later analysis, TCR-TCR, TCR-HLA and TCR-CMV co-occurrence was scored with hypergeometric tests, and a repertoire-size bias correction was applied to TCR pairs. In a later analysis, false discovery rates were estimated by permuting HLA or CMV assignments 20 times. A later analysis grouped co-occurring TCRs with DBSCAN, adding TCRdist sequence similarity when clustering within HLA-allele-positive subsets. Co-occurrence clustering excluded repertoires with fewer than 30,000 or more than 120,000 public chains, plus five with anomalous nucleotide sharing. TCRdb obtained this table from immuneACCESS and retained in-frame rearrangements with V and J assigned. These tables miss some clones; where compared with another copy, unresolved V genes account for less than half of the shortfall, and the remainder is unexplained. V and J calls and clone size come straight from that table; D and trimming were deduced from the DNA. For this sample there are about 89,000 clones; less than 80% appear just once. Of the sample, 2% to 2.5% is held by the ten largest clones.

In total, 666 healthy bone marrow donors made up the cohort. At the time of sampling, all cohort members were nominally healthy, though unrecorded immune exposures were likely present. The donor was CMV seronegative and was included in the group of about 350 seronegative cohort members. Every donor gave a peripheral blood sample, and the peripheral blood mononuclear cells from that sample were used for TCR beta sequencing. Genomic DNA extraction from the blood cell samples was performed with the Qiagen DNeasy Blood Extraction Kit. V loses 10 bases at its end and J loses 6 bases; junction bases beyond the gene matches: 16. Including the terminal cysteine and phenylalanine, the CDR3 comprises 17 residues. Only the CDR3 DNA is retained, 51 bases long and in frame from the first base. CDR1 SNHLY and CDR2 FYNNEI were looked up in the germline V gene. Only one count was recorded for this clone. No cognate antigen has been identified for it. The input lacks base qualities; no much larger clone sits a single base away.

The clonotype was recovered from a young man in good health and CMV-seronegative. Material for sequencing was PBMCs. The V and J segments used are TRBV2 and TRBJ2-3, with 13 bases in between that match TRBD2. The CDR3 region: CATRDLGTSGAGDTQYF. The nucleotide sequence is TGTGCCACCCGGGACCTCGGGACTAGCGGGGCCGGGGATACGCAGTATTTT.